This T cell receptor (beta chain) came from a study of blood T cell repertoires in COVID-19. Study-wide context: Sites across the United States, Italy and Spain contributed samples from acute and convalescent COVID-19. In each case, the material was cDNA or gDNA derived from T cells, B-cell-depleted T cells, or PBMCs.

This CDR3 is 16 amino acids long. Germline V gives CDR1 SGHRS, CDR2 YFSETQ. Losses at the gene ends were 1 base for V and 4 bases for J; bases not matched to a gene: 5. Original processing notes: Using reference gene primer amplification, nucleated cell counts were estimated. Clones were read by immunoSEQ multiplex PCR, and TCRdb kept only the in-frame ones, dropping some. V, J and clone size reflect that table, while D and trimming were determined from the DNA. The sample lists approximately 92,000 clones, 84% occurring once. The clonotype originates from a man aged 70 or older with active or convalescent COVID-19. The specimen sequenced was peripheral blood. V is TRBV5-1 and J is TRBJ2-5; 12 bases agree with TRBD2. As DNA, the CDR3 is TGCGCCAGCAGCTTGCCGACTAGCGGGGGAGGAGAGACCCAGTACTTC. It yields the protein CASSLPTSGGGETQYF. The variable domain in full, completed from reference TRBV5-1 and TRBJ2-5, reads KAGVTQTPRYLIKTRGQQVTLSCSPISGHRSVSWYQQTPGQGLQFLFEYFSETQRNKGNFPGRFSGRQFSNSRSEMNVSTLELGDSALYLCASSLPTSGGGETQYFGPGTRLLVL.